The clone carrying this TCR beta chain was picked up many times. Its target is unknown. A much larger clone is a single base away; this may be a read error. Until they underwent thyroid surgery, no patient had received any treatment. These data come from a study of metastatic and nonmetastatic thyroid tumors. Overall study context: Repertoires from blood and tumor or nodule tissue of malignant and benign thyroid patients were compared.

Study results and limitations: When malignant thyroid tumors were compared with benign nodules, TCR beta diversity was reportedly significantly higher in the malignant tumors. This held in both blood and tumor samples.

As handled by the study authors: Across clinicopathological groups, CDR3 differences served as the basis for building a distant-metastasis classifier for papillary thyroid cancer. TCRdb redid the clone calls on the PCR reads using MiXCR. V and J calls and clone size were set by TCRdb, not the authors. Of around 20,000 clones listed, more than 15% are singletons. The CDR3 consists of 13 residues. The germline gives CDR1 SGHTA, CDR2 FQGNSA. Sequences were obtained from tumor tissue. The rearrangement links TRBV7-2 to TRBJ2-7, with D uncertain. The sequence was obtained from a female donor with papillary thyroid cancer or a benign thyroid nodule (not recorded which). Some clones in this sample may be carry-over from other donors' samples. CDR3 protein: CASTLIGVYGQYF. The CDR3, as DNA: TGTGCCAGCACCCTAATCGGAGTTTACGGGCAGTACTTC.